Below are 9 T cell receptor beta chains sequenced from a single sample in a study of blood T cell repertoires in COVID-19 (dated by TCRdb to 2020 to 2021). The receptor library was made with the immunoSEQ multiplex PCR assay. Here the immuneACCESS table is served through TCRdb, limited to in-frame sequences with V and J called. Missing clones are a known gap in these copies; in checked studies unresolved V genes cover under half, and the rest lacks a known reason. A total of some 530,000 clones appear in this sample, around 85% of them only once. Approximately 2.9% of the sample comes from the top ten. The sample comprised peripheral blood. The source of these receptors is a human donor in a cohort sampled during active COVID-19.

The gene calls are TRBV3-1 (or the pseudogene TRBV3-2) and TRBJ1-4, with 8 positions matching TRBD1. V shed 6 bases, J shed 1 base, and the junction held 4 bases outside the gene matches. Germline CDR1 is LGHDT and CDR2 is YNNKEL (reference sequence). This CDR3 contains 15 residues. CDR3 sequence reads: CASRTGGVTNEKLFF. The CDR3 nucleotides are TGTGCCAGCAGAACAGGGGGTGTAACTAATGAAAAACTGTTTTTT.

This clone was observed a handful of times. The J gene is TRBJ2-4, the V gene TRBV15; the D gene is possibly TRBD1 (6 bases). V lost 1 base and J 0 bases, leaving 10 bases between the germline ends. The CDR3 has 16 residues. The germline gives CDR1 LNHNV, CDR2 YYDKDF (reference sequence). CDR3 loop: CATSRGGGIAKNIQYF. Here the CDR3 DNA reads TGTGCCACCAGCAGAGGAGGGGGAATAGCCAAAAACATTCAGTACTTC.

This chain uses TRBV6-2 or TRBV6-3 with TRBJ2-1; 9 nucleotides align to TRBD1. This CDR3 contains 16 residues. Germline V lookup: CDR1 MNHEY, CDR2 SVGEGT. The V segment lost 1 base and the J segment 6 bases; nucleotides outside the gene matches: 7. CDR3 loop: CASSYWGQGKGNEQFF. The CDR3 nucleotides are TGTGCCAGCAGTTACTGGGGACAGGGCAAGGGCAATGAGCAGTTCTTC.

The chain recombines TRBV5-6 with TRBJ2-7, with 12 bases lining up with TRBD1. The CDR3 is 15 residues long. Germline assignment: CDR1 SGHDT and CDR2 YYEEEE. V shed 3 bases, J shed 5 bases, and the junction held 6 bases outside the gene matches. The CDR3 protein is CASSSGTGGRDEQYF. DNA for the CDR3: TGTGCCAGCAGCTCCGGGACAGGGGGCAGGGACGAGCAGTACTTC.

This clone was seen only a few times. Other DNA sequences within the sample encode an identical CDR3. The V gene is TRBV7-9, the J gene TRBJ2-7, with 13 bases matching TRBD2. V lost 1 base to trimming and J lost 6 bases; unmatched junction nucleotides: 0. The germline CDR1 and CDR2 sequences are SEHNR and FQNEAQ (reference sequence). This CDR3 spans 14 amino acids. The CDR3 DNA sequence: TGTGCCAGCAGCTTAGGACTAGCGGGAGGCGAGCAGTACTTC. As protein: CASSLGLAGGEQYF.

The DNA for the CDR3 is TGTGCCAGCAGCCTCAGGCAGGGGGCAGGGAATGAGCAGTTCTTC. It is translated as CASSLRQGAGNEQFF. The rearrangement joins TRBV7-2 to TRBJ2-1; 8 bases fit TRBD1. The V and J ends lost 5 bases and 7 bases, in that order; junction bases with no gene match: 10. CDR3 length: 15 residues. CDR1 SGHTA and CDR2 FQGNSA come from the germline V gene.

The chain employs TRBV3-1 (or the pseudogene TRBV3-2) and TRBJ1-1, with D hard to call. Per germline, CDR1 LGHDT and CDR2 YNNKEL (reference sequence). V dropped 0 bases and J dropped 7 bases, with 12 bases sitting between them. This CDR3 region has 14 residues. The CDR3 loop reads CASSQEDWRNEAFF. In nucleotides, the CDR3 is TGTGCCAGCAGCCAAGAGGACTGGAGGAATGAAGCTTTCTTT.

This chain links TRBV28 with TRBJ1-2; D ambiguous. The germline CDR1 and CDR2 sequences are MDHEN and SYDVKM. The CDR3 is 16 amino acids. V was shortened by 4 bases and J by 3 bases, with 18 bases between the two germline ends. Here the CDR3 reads CASSSRGTRPHYGYTF. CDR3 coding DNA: TGTGCCAGCAGTTCGCGCGGTACTCGACCCCACTATGGCTACACCTTC.

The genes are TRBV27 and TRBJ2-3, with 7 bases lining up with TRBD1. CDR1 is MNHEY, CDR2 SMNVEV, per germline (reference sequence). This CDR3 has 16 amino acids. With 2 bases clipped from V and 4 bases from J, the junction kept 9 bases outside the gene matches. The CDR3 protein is CASSLRVRGYADTQYF. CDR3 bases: TGTGCCAGCAGTTTACGCGTCAGGGGGTATGCAGATACGCAGTATTTT.